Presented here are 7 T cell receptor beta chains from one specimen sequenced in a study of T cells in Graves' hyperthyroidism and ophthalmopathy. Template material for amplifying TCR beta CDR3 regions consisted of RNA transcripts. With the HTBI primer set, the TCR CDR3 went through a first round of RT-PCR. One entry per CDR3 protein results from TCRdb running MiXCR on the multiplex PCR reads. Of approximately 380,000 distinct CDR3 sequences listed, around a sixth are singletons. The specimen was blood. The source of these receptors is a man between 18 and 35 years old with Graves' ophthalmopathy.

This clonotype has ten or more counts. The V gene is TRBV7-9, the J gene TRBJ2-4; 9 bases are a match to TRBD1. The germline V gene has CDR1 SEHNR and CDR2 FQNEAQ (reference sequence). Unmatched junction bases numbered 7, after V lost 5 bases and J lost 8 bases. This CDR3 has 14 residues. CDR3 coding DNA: TGTGCCAGCAGCCGCGACAGGGGGGGGGACATTCAGTACTTC. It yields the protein CASSRDRGGDIQYF.

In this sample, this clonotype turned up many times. The CDR3 region is CASSPDGANTGELFF. CDR3 nucleotide sequence: TGTGCCAGCAGTCCGGACGGAGCGAACACCGGGGAGCTGTTTTTT. This chain joins TRBV27 and TRBJ2-2, with D uncertain. V was clipped by 5 bases and J by 0 bases, with 10 bases between them. The CDR3 is made up of 15 amino acids. The germline V gene has CDR1 MNHEY and CDR2 SMNVEV (reference sequence).

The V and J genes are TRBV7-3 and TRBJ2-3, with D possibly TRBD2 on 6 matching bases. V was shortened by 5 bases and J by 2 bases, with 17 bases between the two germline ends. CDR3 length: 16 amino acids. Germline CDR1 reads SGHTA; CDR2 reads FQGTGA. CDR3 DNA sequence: TGTGCCAGCAGCCCTATTTTTAGCGGTTTCACAGATACGCAGTATTTT. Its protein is CASSPIFSGFTDTQYF.

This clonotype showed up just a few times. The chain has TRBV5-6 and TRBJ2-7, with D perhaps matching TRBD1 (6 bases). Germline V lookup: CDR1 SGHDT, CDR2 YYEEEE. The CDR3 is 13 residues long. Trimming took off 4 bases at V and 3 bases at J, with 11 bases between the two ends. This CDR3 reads CASSRQADYEQYF. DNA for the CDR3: TGTGCCAGCAGCAGACAGGCCGACTACGAGCAGTACTTC.

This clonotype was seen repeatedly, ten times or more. The CDR3 here is CASTPGLVNTGELFF. CDR3 coding DNA: TGTGCCAGCACCCCGGGACTGGTGAACACCGGGGAGCTGTTTTTT. This rearrangement joins TRBV2 to TRBJ2-2, with TRBD2 as a possible D gene (6 bases). Germline loops: CDR1 SNHLY, CDR2 FYNNEI. V gave up 7 bases and J gave up 1 base, with 13 bases separating them. The CDR3 spans 15 residues.

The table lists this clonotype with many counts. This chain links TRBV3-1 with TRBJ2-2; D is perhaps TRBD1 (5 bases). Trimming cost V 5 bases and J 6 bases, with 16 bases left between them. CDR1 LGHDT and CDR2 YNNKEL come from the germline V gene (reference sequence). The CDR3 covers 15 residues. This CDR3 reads CASSLTQDMAGELFF. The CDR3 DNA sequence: TGTGCCAGCAGCTTGACACAGGATATGGCCGGGGAGCTGTTTTTT.

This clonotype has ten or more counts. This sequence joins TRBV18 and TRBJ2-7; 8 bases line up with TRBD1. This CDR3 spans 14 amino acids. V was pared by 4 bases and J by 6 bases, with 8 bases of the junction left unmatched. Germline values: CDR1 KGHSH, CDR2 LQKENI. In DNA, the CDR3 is TGTGCCAGCTCACGCGGACAGGGAGCGGCCGAGCAGTACTTC. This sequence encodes CASSRGQGAAEQYF. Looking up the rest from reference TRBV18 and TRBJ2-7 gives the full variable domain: NAGVMQNPRHLVRRRGQEARLRCSPMKGHSHVYWYRQLPEEGLKFMVYLQKENIIDESGMPKERFSAEFPKEGPSILRIQQVVRGDSAAYFCASSRGQGAAEQYFGPGTRLTVT.